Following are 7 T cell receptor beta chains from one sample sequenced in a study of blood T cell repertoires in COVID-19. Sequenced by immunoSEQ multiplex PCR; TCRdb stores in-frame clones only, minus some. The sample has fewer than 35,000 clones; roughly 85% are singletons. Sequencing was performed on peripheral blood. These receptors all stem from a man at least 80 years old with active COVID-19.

CDR3 loop: CATSRDRGREKLFF. CDR3 DNA sequence: TGTGCCACCAGCAGAGACAGGGGTCGGGAAAAACTGTTTTTT. V and J are TRBV15 and TRBJ1-4; D possibly corresponds to TRBD1 (6 bases). Trimming shortened V by 0 bases and J by 8 bases, and 10 bases separated the two germline ends. CDR1 is LNHNV, CDR2 YYDKDF, per germline (reference sequence). CDR3 length: 14 amino acids.

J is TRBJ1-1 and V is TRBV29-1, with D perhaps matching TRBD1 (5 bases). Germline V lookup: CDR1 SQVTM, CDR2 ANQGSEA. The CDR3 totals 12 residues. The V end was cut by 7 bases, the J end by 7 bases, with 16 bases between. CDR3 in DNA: TGCAGCGCTCTTGATGCGGGGCTTGAAGCTTTCTTT. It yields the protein CSALDAGLEAFF.

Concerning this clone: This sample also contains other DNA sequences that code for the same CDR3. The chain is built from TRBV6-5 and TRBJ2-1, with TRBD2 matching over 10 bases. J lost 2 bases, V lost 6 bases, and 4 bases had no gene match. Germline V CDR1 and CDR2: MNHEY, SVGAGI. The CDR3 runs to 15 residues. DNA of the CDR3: TGTGCCAGCAGCCGGGGACTAGCGCCCTACAATGAGCAGTTCTTC. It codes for CASSRGLAPYNEQFF.

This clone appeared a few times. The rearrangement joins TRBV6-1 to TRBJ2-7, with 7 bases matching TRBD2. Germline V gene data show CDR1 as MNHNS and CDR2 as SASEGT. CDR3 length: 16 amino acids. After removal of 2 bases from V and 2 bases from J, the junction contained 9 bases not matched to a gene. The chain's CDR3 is CASSEIRGVGAYEQYF. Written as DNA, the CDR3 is TGTGCCAGCAGTGAAATTCGGGGGGTCGGGGCCTACGAGCAGTACTTC.

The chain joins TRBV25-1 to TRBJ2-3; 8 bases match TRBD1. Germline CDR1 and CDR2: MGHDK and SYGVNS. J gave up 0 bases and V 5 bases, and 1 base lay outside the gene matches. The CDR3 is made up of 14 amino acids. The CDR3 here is CASSRQGSTDTQYF. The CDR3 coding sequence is TGTGCCAGCAGTCGACAGGGGAGCACAGATACGCAGTATTTT.

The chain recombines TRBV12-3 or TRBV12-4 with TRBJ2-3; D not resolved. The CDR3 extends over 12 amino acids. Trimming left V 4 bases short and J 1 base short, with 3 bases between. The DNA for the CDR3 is TGTGCCAGCAGTTCGGGCACAGATACGCAGTATTTT. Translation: CASSSGTDTQYF.

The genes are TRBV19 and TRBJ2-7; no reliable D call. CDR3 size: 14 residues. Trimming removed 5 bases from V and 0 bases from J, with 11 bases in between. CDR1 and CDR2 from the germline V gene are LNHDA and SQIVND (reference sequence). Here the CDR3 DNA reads TGTGCCAGTAGTTCCGGGTCTATCTCCTACGAGCAGTACTTC. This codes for CASSSGSISYEQYF.